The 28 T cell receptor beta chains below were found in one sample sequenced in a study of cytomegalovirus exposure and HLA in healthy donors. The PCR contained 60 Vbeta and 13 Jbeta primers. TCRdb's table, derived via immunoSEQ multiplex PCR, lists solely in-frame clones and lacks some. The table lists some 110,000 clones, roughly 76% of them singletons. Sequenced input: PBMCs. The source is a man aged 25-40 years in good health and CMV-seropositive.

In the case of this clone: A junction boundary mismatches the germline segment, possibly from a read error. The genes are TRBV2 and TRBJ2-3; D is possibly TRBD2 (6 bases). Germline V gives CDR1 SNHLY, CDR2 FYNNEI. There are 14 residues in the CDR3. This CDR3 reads CAISGGGRTDTQYF. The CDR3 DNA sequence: TGTGCCATCAGTGGTGGAGGGAGGACAGATACGCAGTATTTT.

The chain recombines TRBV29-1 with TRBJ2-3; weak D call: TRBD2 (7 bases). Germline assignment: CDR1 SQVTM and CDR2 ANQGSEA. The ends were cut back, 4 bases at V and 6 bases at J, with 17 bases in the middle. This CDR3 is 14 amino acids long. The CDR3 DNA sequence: TGCAGCGTTGGAGGGGGGGCGGTATGGGATACGCAGTATTTT. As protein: CSVGGGAVWDTQYF.

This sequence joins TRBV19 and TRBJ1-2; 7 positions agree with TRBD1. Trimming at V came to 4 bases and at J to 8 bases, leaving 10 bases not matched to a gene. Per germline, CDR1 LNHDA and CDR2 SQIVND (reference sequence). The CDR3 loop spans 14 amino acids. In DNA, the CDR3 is TGTGCCAGTAGTAAACGGGACAGTAGATCCGGCTACACCTTC. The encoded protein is CASSKRDSRSGYTF.

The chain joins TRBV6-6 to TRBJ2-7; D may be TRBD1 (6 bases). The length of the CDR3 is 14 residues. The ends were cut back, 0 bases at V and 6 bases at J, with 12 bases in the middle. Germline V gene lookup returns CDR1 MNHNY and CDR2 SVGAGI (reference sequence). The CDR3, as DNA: TGTGCCAGCAGTTACTCCCGGACAGATGGCGAGCAGTACTTC. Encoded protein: CASSYSRTDGEQYF.

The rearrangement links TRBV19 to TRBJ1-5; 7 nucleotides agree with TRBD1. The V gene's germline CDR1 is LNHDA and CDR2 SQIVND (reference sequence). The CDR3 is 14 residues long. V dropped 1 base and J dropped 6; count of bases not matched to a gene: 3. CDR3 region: CASSIGQGIQPQHF. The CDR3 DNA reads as TGTGCCAGTAGTATAGGACAGGGTATTCAGCCCCAGCATTTT.

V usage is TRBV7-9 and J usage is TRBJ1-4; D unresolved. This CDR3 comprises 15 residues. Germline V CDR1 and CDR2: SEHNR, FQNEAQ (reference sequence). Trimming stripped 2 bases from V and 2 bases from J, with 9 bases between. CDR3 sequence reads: CASSLLQATNEKLFF. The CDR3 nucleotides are TGTGCCAGCAGCTTACTCCAGGCTACTAATGAAAAACTGTTTTTT. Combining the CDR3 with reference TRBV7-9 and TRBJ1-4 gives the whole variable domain DTGVSQNPRHKITKRGQNVTFRCDPISEHNRLYWYRQTLGQGPEFLTYFQNEAQLEKSRLLSDRFSAERPKGSFSTLEIQRTEQGDSAMYLCASSLLQATNEKLFFGSGTQLSVL.

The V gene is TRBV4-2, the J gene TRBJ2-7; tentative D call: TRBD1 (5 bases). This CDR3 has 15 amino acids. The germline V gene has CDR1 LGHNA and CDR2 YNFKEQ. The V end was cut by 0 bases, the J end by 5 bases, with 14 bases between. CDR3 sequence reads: CASSQEMGRTHEQYF. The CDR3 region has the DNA TGTGCCAGCAGCCAAGAGATGGGGCGAACCCACGAGCAGTACTTC.

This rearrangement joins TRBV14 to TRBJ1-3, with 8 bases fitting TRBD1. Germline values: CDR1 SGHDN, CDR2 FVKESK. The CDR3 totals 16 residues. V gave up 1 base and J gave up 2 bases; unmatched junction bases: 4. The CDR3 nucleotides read TGTGCCAGCAGCCAAGTTCACAGGGGGACTGGAAACACCATATATTTT. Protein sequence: CASSQVHRGTGNTIYF. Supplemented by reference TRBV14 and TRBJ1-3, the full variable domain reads EAGVTQFPSHSVIEKGQTVTLRCDPISGHDNLYWYRRVMGKEIKFLLHFVKESKQDESGMPNNRFLAERTGGTYSTLKVQPAELEDSGVYFCASSQVHRGTGNTIYFGEGSWLTVV.

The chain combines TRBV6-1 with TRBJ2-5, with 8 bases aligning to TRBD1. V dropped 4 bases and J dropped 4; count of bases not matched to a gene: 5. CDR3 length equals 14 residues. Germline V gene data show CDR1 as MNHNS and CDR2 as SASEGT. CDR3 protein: CASSGTGSGETQYF. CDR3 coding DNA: TGTGCCAGCAGTGGGACAGGGTCAGGAGAGACCCAGTACTTC.

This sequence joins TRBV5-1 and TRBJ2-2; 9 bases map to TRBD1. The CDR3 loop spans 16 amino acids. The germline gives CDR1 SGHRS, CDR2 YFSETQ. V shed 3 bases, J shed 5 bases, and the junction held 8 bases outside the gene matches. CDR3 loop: CASSYTGQGGTGELFF. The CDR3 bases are TGCGCCAGCAGCTATACGGGACAGGGTGGTACCGGGGAGCTGTTTTTT.

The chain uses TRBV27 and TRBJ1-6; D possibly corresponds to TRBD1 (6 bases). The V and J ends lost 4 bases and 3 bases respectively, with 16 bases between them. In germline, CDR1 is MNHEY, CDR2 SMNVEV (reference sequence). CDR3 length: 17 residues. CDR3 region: CASSYRGGIGYNSPLHF. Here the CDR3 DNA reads TGTGCCAGCAGTTATCGGGGGGGCATCGGCTATAATTCACCCCTCCACTTT.

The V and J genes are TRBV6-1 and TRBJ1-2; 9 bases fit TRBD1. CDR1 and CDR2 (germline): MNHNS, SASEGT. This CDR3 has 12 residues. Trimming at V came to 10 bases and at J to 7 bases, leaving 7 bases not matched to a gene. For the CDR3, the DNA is TGTGCCACCTCGACAGGGGGGACTGGCTACACCTTC. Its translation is CATSTGGTGYTF.

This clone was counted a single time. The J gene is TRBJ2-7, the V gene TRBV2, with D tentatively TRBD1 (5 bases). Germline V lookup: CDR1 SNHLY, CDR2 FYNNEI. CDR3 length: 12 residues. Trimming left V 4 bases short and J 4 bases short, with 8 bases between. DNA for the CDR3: TGTGCCAGCAGTGGGCAGGGTTACGAGCAGTACTTC. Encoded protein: CASSGQGYEQYF.

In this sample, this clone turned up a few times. In nucleotides, the CDR3 is TGCGCCAGCAGCCAAGAAAGCGGGGAGGCCTTACACAGGGAAGGGATCTACGAGCAGTACTTC. Translated: CASSQESGEALHREGIYEQYF. The chain links TRBV4-1 to TRBJ2-7; D is possibly TRBD2 (7 bases). Germline values: CDR1 MGHRA, CDR2 YSYEKL. V dropped 0 bases and J dropped 3 bases, with 30 bases sitting between them. The CDR3 runs 21 residues.

CDR3 sequence (DNA): TGTGCCAGCAGCCCGGGACAGGACTCCTACGAGCAGTACTTC. This gives the protein CASSPGQDSYEQYF. This chain uses TRBV28 with TRBJ2-7, with TRBD1 matching 8 bases. The germline V gene has CDR1 MDHEN and CDR2 SYDVKM. The CDR3 runs to 14 residues. Trimming removed 6 bases from V and 0 bases from J; junction bases left unmatched: 4.

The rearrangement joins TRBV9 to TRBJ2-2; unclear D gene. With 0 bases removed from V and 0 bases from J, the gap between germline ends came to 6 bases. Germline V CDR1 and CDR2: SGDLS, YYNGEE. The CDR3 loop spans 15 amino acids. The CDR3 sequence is CASSVVPSNTGELFF. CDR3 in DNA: TGTGCCAGCAGCGTAGTCCCCTCGAACACCGGGGAGCTGTTTTTT.

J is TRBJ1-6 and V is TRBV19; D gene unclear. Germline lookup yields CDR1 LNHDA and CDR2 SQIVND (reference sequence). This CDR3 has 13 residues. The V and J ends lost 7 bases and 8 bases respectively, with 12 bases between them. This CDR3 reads CASKGTRDSPLHF. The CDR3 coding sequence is TGTGCCAGTAAAGGTACGAGGGATTCACCCCTCCACTTT.

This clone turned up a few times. CDR3 amino acids: CASSFTGGVTEAFF. In DNA, the CDR3 is TGTGCCAGCAGCTTTACAGGGGGCGTTACGGAAGCTTTCTTT. This sequence joins TRBV5-8 and TRBJ1-1; TRBD1 agrees at 9 bases. V was pared by 2 bases and J by 8 bases, with 7 bases of the junction left unmatched. This CDR3 is 14 amino acids long. Germline V gene lookup returns CDR1 SGHTS and CDR2 YDEGEE.

CDR3 sequence (DNA): TGCGCCAGCAGCCAAGATCTAGGCAGGGGGACGTACGAGCAGTACTTC. Translated, it gives CASSQDLGRGTYEQYF. The chain is built from TRBV4-1 and TRBJ2-7; 7 nucleotides align to TRBD1. The CDR3 loop spans 16 amino acids. V lost 0 bases, J lost 4 bases, and 9 bases stayed unmatched. Germline CDR1 reads MGHRA; CDR2 reads YSYEKL.

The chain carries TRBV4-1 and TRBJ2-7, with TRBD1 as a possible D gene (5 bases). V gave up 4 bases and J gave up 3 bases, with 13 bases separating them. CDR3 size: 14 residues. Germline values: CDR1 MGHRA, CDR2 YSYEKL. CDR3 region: CASSLDAGNYEQYF. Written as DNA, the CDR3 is TGCGCCAGCAGCCTAGATGCAGGGAACTACGAGCAGTACTTC.

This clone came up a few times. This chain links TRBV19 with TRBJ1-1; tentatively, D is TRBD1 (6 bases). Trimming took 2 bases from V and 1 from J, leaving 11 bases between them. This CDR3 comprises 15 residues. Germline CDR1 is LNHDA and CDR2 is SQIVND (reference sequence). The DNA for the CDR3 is TGTGCCAGTAGTATAACTGGCAGGGGGAACACTGAAGCTTTCTTT. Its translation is CASSITGRGNTEAFF. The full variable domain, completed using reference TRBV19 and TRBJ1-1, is DGGITQSPKYLFRKEGQNVTLSCEQNLNHDAMYWYRQDPGQGLRLIYYSQIVNDFQKGDIAEGYSVSREKKESFPLTVTSAQKNPTAFYLCASSITGRGNTEAFFGQGTRLTVV.

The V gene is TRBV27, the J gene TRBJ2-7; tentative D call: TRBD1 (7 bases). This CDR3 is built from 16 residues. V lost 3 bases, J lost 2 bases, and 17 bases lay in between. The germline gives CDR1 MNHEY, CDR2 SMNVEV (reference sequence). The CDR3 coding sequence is TGTGCCAGCAGTTTCCTCTCAGGGGGGTCAACCTACGAGCAGTACTTC. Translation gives CASSFLSGGSTYEQYF.

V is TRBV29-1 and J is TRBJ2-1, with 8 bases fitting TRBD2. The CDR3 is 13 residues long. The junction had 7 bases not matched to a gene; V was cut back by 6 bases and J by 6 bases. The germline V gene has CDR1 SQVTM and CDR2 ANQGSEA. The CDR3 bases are TGCAGCGTCGTCCTAGCGGGTCTCAATGAGCAGTTCTTC. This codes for CSVVLAGLNEQFF.

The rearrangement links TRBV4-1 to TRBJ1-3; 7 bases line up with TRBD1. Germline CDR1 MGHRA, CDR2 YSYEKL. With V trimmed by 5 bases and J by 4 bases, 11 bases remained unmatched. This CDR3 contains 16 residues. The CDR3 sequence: CASSSFTGDKGNTIYF. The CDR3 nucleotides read TGCGCCAGCAGCTCATTTACAGGGGATAAAGGAAACACCATATATTTT.

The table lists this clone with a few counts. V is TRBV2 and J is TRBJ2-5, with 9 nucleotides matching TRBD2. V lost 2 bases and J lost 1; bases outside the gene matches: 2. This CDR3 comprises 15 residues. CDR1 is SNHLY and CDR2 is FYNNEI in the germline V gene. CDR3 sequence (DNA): TGTGCCAGCAGTGAAAGAGCGGGGGGCCAAGAGACCCAGTACTTC. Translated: CASSERAGGQETQYF. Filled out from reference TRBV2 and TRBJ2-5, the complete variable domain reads EPEVTQTPSHQVTQMGQEVILRCVPISNHLYFYWYRQILGQKVEFLVSFYNNEISEKSEIFDDQFSVERPDGSNFTLKIRSTKLEDSAMYFCASSERAGGQETQYFGPGTRLLVL.

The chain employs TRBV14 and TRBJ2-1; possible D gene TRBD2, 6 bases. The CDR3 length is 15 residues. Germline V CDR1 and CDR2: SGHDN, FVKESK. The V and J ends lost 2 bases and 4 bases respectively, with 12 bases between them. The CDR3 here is CASSQSEGWYNEQFF. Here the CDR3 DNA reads TGTGCCAGCAGCCAATCGGAGGGTTGGTACAATGAGCAGTTCTTC.

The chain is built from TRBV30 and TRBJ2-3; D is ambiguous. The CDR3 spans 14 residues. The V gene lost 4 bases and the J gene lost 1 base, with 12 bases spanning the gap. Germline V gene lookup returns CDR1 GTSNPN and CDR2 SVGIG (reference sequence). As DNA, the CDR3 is TGTGCCTGGACGGCCGTAGGAGGCACAGATACGCAGTATTTT. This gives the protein CAWTAVGGTDTQYF.

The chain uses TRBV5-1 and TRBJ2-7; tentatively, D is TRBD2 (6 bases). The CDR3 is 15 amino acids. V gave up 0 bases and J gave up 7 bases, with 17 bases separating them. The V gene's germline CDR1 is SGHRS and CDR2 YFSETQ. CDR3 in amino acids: CASSLVREISREQYF. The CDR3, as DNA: TGCGCCAGCAGCTTGGTCCGGGAGATCTCTAGGGAGCAGTACTTC.